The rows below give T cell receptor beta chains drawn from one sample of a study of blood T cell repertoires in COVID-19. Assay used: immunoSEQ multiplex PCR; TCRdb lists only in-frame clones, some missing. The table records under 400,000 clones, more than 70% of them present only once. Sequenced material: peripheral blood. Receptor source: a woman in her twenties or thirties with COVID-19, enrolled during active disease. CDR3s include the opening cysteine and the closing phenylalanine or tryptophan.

CDR3aa: CASSQDGGTGARHTEAFF; v_gene: TRBV3-1/TRBV3-2
CDR3aa: CASSLAGEGPYGYTF; v_gene: TRBV5-1
CDR3aa: CSVEGGPGANVLTF; v_gene: TRBV29-1
CDR3aa: CASSIGGRGRESYGYTF; v_gene: TRBV19
CDR3aa: CATSREGVGYEQYF; v_gene: TRBV15
CDR3aa: CASSPGTKAFF; v_gene: TRBV19
CDR3aa: CSASRLAGNTGELFF; v_gene: TRBV20-1
CDR3aa: CASSPRDRDPDTQYF; v_gene: TRBV27
CDR3aa: CASSLSPRGNEQFF; v_gene: TRBV27
CDR3aa: CASSKVGDIHYNEQFF; v_gene: TRBV5-4
CDR3aa: CASSFLPRGIRKPRNSPLHF; v_gene: TRBV27
CDR3aa: CASSLRGTDRGSEAFF; v_gene: TRBV9
CDR3aa: CASSEMKNTEAFF; v_gene: TRBV28
CDR3aa: CSVGGQLNEKLFF; v_gene: TRBV29-1
CDR3aa: CASRPPTSGRGNEQFF; v_gene: TRBV19
CDR3aa: CASSLVAGSSGTQYF; v_gene: TRBV5-4
CDR3aa: CASSQDPTSGPYNEQFF; v_gene: TRBV4-3
CDR3aa: CASSPLQVAGPTTGELFF; v_gene: TRBV18
CDR3aa: CASSIVLAVNTGELFF; v_gene: TRBV19
CDR3aa: CASSWTGTDEGYTF; v_gene: TRBV28
CDR3aa: CASSETDMNTEAFF; v_gene: TRBV10-2
CDR3aa: CASSIEQAAGELFF; v_gene: TRBV19
CDR3aa: CASSDYRDEKLFF; v_gene: TRBV6-4
CDR3aa: CASSRLARDTGELFF; v_gene: TRBV28
CDR3aa: CASSLEGTPQETQYF; v_gene: TRBV5-6
CDR3aa: CASSPSRDGEAFF; v_gene: TRBV18
CDR3aa: CSAEPSGTQYF; v_gene: TRBV20-1
CDR3aa: CASSMAKDSYNEQFF; v_gene: TRBV19